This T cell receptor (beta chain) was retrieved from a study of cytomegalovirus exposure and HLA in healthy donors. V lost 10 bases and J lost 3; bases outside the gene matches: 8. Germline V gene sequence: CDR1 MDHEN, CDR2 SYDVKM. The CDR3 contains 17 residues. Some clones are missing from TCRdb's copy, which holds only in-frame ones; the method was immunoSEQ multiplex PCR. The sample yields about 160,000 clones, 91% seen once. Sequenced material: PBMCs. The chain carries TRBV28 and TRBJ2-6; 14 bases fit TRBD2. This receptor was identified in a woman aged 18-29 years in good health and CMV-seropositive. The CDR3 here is CATKPGLAGGGANVLTF. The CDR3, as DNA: TGTGCCACGAAGCCCGGACTAGCGGGAGGTGGGGCCAACGTCCTGACTTTC. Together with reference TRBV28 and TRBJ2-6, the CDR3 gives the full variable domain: DVKVTQSSRYLVKRTGEKVFLECVQDMDHENMFWYRQDPGLGLRLIYFSYDVKMKEKGDIPEGYSVSREKKERFSLILESASTNQTSMYLCATKPGLAGGGANVLTFGAGSRLTVL.